The clone carrying this TCR beta chain occurred a few times. Its antigen is currently unknown. Other DNA sequences in this sample translate to the same CDR3. Per the original methods: Filtering differed, since immunoSEQ gave only junction sequences and no quality scores. Using immunoSEQ multiplex PCR, the repertoire was profiled, and TCRdb retains in-frame clones only, with some absent. D and trimming come from the DNA, and the V and J calls and clone size come from that table. The repertoire holds about 980,000 clones, over 60% seen once, with roughly 1.5% in the top ten. The entry originates in a study of shared clonotypes between healthy human individuals. The study, taken as a whole, reports: Clonotypes that were shared across a few donors made up around 5% of naive CD4 clonotypes.

Germline CDR1 and CDR2: MNHEY and SMNVEV (reference sequence). This CDR3 has 16 amino acids. V dropped 1 base and J dropped 13 bases, with 20 bases sitting between them. The sequenced material came from memory CD4+ T cells sorted from blood. The subset denotes: CD45RA-negative fraction. This receptor was taken from a man aged 18 to 29 in good health. The chain carries TRBV27 and TRBJ1-6; D may be TRBD1 (5 bases). Here the CDR3 reads CASSLFGGRGGSPLHF. The DNA of the CDR3 is TGTGCCAGCAGTTTATTTGGGGGTCGGGGAGGTTCGCCCCTCCACTTT.